These 8 T cell receptor beta chains came from one sample sequenced in a study of PD-1 blockade in classical Hodgkin lymphoma. There was relapse after autologous stem cell transplantation in every patient, and there was variation in brentuximab vedotin exposure. The repertoire was sequenced with immunoSEQ multiplex PCR; TCRdb's copy has only in-frame clones and lacks some. The table records about 97,000 clones, around four fifths of them present only once. This material consisted of peripheral blood mononuclear cells (PBMCs), taken at baseline. These TCRs come from a human donor with classical Hodgkin lymphoma.

The chain carries TRBV5-1 and TRBJ1-4; unclear D gene. Germline assignment: CDR1 SGHRS and CDR2 YFSETQ. Trimming shortened V by 0 bases and J by 7 bases, and 10 bases separated the two germline ends. The CDR3 is made up of 14 amino acids. For the CDR3, the DNA is TGCGCCAGCAGCTTGGATGGGCAAGGTGAAAAACTGTTTTTT. Its protein product is CASSLDGQGEKLFF.

This chain connects TRBV11-2 to TRBJ2-3; D unclear. The CDR3 extends over 13 amino acids. The germline gives CDR1 SGHAT, CDR2 FQNNGV. With 6 bases removed from V and 1 base from J, the gap between germline ends came to 8 bases. CDR3 sequence reads: CASSRGGTDTQYF. CDR3 DNA: TGTGCCAGCAGTCGAGGAGGCACAGATACGCAGTATTTT.

The chain employs TRBV4-3 and TRBJ1-3, with D perhaps TRBD1 (5 bases). The V gene lost 1 base and the J gene lost 6 bases, with 19 bases spanning the gap. Germline CDR1 reads LGHNA; CDR2 reads YSLEER. The CDR3 sequence is 17 residues long. This CDR3 reads CASSQGTLWQGVNTIYF. DNA for the CDR3: TGCGCCAGCAGCCAAGGCACCCTGTGGCAGGGAGTAAACACCATATATTTT.

The V gene is TRBV10-3, the J gene TRBJ2-5; D is ambiguous. From germline, CDR1 is ENHRY and CDR2 SYGVKD. The ends were cut back, 4 bases at V and 3 bases at J, with 9 bases in the middle. This CDR3 is 13 amino acids long. The CDR3 region is CAISAVTEETQYF. The DNA of the CDR3 is TGTGCCATCAGTGCTGTTACCGAAGAGACCCAGTACTTC.

A single count supports this clone. The chain uses TRBV27 and TRBJ2-3; D unresolved. CDR1 is MNHEY and CDR2 is SMNVEV in the germline V gene (reference sequence). The V end lost 5 bases, the J end lost 7 bases, and 13 bases lay between the germline ends. The length of the CDR3 is 13 residues. The CDR3: CASSRPNLHTQYF. The CDR3 DNA is TGTGCCAGCAGTCGACCTAACCTCCATACGCAGTATTTT.

V is TRBV5-6 and J is TRBJ2-7; 9 bases map to TRBD1. CDR3 length: 15 amino acids. Germline lookup yields CDR1 SGHDT and CDR2 YYEEEE. V was clipped by 4 bases and J by 3 bases; unmatched bases: 8. CDR3 protein: CASSLLGQGHYEQYF. CDR3 sequence (DNA): TGTGCCAGCAGCCTACTGGGACAGGGCCACTACGAGCAGTACTTC.

The chain uses TRBV5-6 and TRBJ1-2; 7 bases fit TRBD1. From germline, CDR1 is SGHDT and CDR2 YYEEEE. V shed 5 bases and J 4 bases; nucleotides not matched to a gene: 14. The CDR3 runs 16 residues. As DNA, the CDR3 is TGTGCCAGCAGTCAAATAGGGAGGGGGCAAGGCTATGGCTACACCTTC. Protein product: CASSQIGRGQGYGYTF.

Sample share makes this clone medium-sized. This rearrangement joins TRBV5-8 to TRBJ2-2; D is unresolved. Trimming stripped 3 bases from V and 3 bases from J, with 9 bases between. Germline loops: CDR1 SGHTS, CDR2 YDEGEE. The CDR3 extends over 14 amino acids. CDR3: CASSSWTHTGELFF. CDR3 sequence (DNA): TGTGCCAGCAGCTCCTGGACCCACACCGGGGAGCTGTTTTTT.